This T cell receptor beta chain is drawn from a study of identical twins. MiXCR, applied by TCRdb to the 5' RACE reads, yields one record per CDR3 protein. The sample shows a few hundred thousand distinct CDR3 sequences, roughly 24% of them seen only once. Germline values: CDR1 DFQATT, CDR2 SNEGSKA (reference sequence). The V and J ends lost 5 bases and 0 bases respectively, with 8 bases between them. CDR3 size: 13 residues. Separately, the same data were catalogued under a study of T cells expressing NK-cell markers.

The material sequenced was CD4+ T cells sorted from blood. The TCR was taken from a woman under 30 in good health. The chain is built from TRBV20-1 and TRBJ1-3; D remains unclear. The CDR3 DNA sequence: TGCAGTGCTGTAAGGAGCTCTGGAAACACCATATATTTT. Protein: CSAVRSSGNTIYF.